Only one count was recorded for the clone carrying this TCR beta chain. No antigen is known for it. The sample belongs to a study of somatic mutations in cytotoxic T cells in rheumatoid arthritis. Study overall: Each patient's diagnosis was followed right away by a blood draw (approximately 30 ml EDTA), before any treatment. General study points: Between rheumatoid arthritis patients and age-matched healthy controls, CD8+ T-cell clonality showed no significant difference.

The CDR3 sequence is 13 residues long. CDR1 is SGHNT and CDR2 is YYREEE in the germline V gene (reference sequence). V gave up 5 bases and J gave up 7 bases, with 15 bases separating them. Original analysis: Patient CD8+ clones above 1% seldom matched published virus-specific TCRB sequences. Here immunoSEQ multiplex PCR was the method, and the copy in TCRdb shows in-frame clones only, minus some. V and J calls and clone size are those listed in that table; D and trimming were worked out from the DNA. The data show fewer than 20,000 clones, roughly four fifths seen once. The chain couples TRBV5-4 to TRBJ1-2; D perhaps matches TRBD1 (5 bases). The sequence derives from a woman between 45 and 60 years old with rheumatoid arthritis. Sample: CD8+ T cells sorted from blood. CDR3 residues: CASRMAGSPGYTF. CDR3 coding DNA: TGTGCCAGCAGAATGGCAGGGAGCCCTGGCTACACCTTC.